This T cell receptor (beta chain) emerged from a study of T cell therapy after organ transplantation. Study at large: Across 2 to 6 intravenous infusions, patients got a median of 1.92 x 10^8 CMV-specific T cells. Study results and limitations: Effects of concurrent antirejection and antiviral medications were not evaluable. Post-therapy reconstitution appeared to include transferred and endogenous clonotypes. Post-therapy CD8 clonality change correlated inversely with pretherapy clonality.

This table comes from immunoSEQ multiplex PCR, and its TCRdb copy is limited to in-frame clones, with some not included. In the table there are over 45,000 clones, 94% of which are singletons. In regard to this clone: Its antigen is not identified.

The V gene lost 3 bases and the J gene lost 3 bases, with 18 bases spanning the gap. The germline V gene has CDR1 LGHNA and CDR2 YSLEER. The CDR3 length is 16 residues. Sequenced material: CD8+ T cells from blood, taken before autologous CMV-specific T cell therapy. The chain uses TRBV4-3 and TRBJ2-7; perhaps TRBD1 as D (6 bases). This TCR came from a human patient who had received a solid organ transplant and had CMV disease. CDR3 sequence: CASSQVRTERFYEQYF. The CDR3 coding sequence is TGCGCCAGCAGCCAGGTGAGGACAGAGAGATTCTACGAGCAGTACTTC.